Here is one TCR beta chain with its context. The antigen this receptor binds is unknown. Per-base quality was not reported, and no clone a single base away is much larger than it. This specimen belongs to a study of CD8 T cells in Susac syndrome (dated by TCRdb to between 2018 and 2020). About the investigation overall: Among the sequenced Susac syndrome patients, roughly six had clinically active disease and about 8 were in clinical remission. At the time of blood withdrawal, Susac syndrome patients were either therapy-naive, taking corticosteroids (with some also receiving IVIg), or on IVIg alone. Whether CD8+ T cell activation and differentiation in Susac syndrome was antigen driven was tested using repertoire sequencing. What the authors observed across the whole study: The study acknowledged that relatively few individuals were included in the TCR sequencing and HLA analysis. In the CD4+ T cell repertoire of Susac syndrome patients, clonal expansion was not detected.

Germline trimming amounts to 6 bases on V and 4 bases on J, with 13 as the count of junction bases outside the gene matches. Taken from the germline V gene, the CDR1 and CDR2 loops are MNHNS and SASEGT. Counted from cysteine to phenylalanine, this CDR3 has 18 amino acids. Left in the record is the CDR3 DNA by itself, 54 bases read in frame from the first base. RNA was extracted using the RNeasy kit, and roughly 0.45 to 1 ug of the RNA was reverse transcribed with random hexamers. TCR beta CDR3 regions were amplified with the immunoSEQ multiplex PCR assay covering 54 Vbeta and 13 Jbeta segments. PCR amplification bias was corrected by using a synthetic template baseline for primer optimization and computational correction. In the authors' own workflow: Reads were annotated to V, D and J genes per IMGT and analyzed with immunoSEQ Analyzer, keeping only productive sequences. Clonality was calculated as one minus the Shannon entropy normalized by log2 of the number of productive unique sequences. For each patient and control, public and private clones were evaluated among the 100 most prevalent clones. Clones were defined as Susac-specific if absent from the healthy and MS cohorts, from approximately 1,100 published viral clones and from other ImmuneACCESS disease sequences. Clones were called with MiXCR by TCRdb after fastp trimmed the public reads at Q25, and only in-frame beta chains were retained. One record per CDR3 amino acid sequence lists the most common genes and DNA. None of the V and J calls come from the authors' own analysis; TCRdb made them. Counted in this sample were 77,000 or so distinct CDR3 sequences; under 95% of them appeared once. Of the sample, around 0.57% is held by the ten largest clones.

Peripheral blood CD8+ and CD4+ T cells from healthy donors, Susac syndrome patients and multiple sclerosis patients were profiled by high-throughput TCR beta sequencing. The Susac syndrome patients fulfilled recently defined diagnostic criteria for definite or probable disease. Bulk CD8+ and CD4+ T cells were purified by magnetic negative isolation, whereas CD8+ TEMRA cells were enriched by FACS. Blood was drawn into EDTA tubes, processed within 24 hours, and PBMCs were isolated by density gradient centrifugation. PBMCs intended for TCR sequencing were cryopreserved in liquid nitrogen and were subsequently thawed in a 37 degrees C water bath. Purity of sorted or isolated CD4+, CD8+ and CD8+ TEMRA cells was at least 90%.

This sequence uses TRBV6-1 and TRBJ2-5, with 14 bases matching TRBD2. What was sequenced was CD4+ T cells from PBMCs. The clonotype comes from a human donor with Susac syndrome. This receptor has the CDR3 CASRGGTSGSGKVETQYF. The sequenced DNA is TGTGCCAGCAGGGGAGGGACTAGCGGGAGCGGTAAGGTAGAGACCCAGTACTTC.